This T cell receptor (beta chain) was identified during a study of cytomegalovirus exposure and HLA in healthy donors. The CDR3 runs to 16 residues. Trimming pared 4 bases from V and 5 bases from J, leaving 19 bases between. Germline assignment: CDR1 MGHRA and CDR2 YSYEKL. Researchers ran the PCR with 60 Vbeta and 13 Jbeta primers. This table comes from immunoSEQ multiplex PCR, and its TCRdb copy is limited to in-frame clones, with some not included. The data hold about 140,000 clones, with around 70% observed a single time. The material sequenced was PBMCs. The chain has TRBV4-1 and TRBJ2-3; possible D gene TRBD2, 6 bases. The TCR sequence derives from a woman aged 25 to 39 in good health and CMV-seronegative. For the CDR3, the DNA is TGCGCCAGCAGCCGCCTGCGGGGCCTCGGTGGAGATACGCAGTATTTT. This encodes CASSRLRGLGGDTQYF.